The rows below give T cell receptor beta chains drawn from one sample of a study of blood T cells in healthy people across ages. From the 5' RACE reads, TCRdb called clonotypes with MiXCR, one entry per CDR3 protein. This sample has roughly 830,000 distinct CDR3 sequences, with 60% to 80% found just once. Sequencing input: blood. Receptors originate from a young man in good health. Both conserved end residues are trimmed from each CDR3.

>TRBJ2-7|TRBV20-1
SIRDSYEQY
>TRBJ2-5|TRBV5-1
ASSSTTGHPGEQY
>TRBJ2-5|TRBV6-5
ASSPHTGAEY
>TRBJ2-5|TRBV7-9
ASSQPGDSRRQETQY
>TRBJ2-3|TRBV7-2
ASSLATGGDTQY
>TRBJ2-3|TRBV29-1
SVLGLLTGGRTSTDTQY
>TRBJ2-7|TRBV6-5
ASSYLGSRGARYEQY
>TRBJ1-1|TRBV6-6
ASSSLMGWGTEAF
>TRBJ2-6|TRBV29-1
SVGQQGAGANVLT
>TRBJ2-5|TRBV27
ASSLYTGGGQETQY
>NA|TRBV7-2
ASSWTGGGLYEQY
>TRBJ2-1|TRBV4-2
ASSQVGRAGGQF
>TRBJ2-1|TRBV29-1
SVDTSGYYNEQF
>TRBJ2-7|TRBV2
ASTDRDYEQY
>NA|TRBV4-2
ASSQVLTEQY
>TRBJ2-3|TRBV4-3
ASSQVVAGGPGSADTQY
>TRBJ2-7|TRBV21-1
ASSTKGAWDMTACEQY
>TRBJ2-1|TRBV7-9
ASSLDPGLAGSSYNEQF
>TRBJ1-6|TRBV20-1
SIGSSYNSPLH
>TRBJ2-1|TRBV4-2
ASSREGGGFDNEQF
>TRBJ2-5|TRBV10-3
AISDGSGSQETQY
>TRBJ2-1|TRBV6-6
ASSPGTSGSNNEQF
>TRBJ1-2|TRBV12-3/TRBV12-4
ASSLGLSDGYT
>TRBJ1-3|TRBV2
ASRTASSGNTIY
>TRBJ2-1|TRBV4-2
ASSHLTSGAYLEQF
>TRBJ1-4|TRBV20-1
SARDRTGPFREKLF
>TRBJ2-5|TRBV6-5
ASSQGVGVETQY
>TRBJ2-1|TRBV4-2
ASSQDRWDYLYNEQF
>TRBJ2-1|TRBV7-2
ASGLAGDYNEQF
>TRBJ2-6|TRBV11-1
ASSFQSVSGANVLT
>NA|TRBV5-6
ASSRGSPPAYEQY
>TRBJ2-3|TRBV29-1
SVEEPQTGSPTDTQY
>TRBJ2-6|TRBV28
ASTTQGFGANVLT
>TRBJ1-2|TRBV29-1
SVGRRQGGYGYT
>TRBJ1-4|TRBV12-3/TRBV12-4
ASSQIRAPNEKLF
>TRBJ1-2|TRBV4-3
ASSQGGTGDGYT
>TRBJ1-1|TRBV28
ASSFPDKNTEAF
>TRBJ2-1|TRBV6-1
ASSEVRGGYEQF
>TRBJ1-6|TRBV4-2
ASSQVQGARNSPLH
>TRBJ2-3|TRBV7-9
ASRAAGPMGTDTQY
>TRBJ1-6|TRBV20-1
SATSSDRAYNSPLH
>TRBJ2-7|TRBV6-2/TRBV6-3
ASRVTVSHEQY
>TRBJ1-2|TRBV9
ASSVGAPHYGYT
>NA|TRBV10-3
ATLDDTYEQY
>TRBJ2-3|TRBV7-2
ASSKENTDTQY
>TRBJ1-1|TRBV4-3
ASSQDWGGDTEAF
>TRBJ2-7|TRBV27
ASRFAQSSYEQY
>TRBJ1-2|TRBV7-3
ASSATGGDGYT
>TRBJ2-5|TRBV10-3
AISETLFQETQY
>TRBJ1-5|TRBV27
ASSLSRSNQPQH
>TRBJ2-3|TRBV9
ASTLRPQGASTDTQY
>TRBJ2-3|TRBV7-9
ASSSKGGRTDTQY
>TRBJ2-1|TRBV4-2
ASSQGRGGGGWDEQF
>TRBJ1-1|TRBV12-3/TRBV12-4
ASSVGGMDTEAF
>TRBJ1-2|TRBV20-1
SAEEPGQRGGGYT
>NA|TRBV11-2
ASSLRGTRLETQY
>TRBJ2-3|TRBV5-1
ASSIGRARSDTQY
>TRBJ2-1|TRBV5-1
ASSPDRGPGDEQF
>TRBJ2-7|TRBV5-1
ASSSGDSSYEQY